Listed here is a single TCR beta chain. From the germline J gene comes the end of the CDR3, since the read stops 3 residues before it. Recipients received nonmyeloablative bone marrow transplants from related graft donors, with transient mixed chimerism. V shed 0 bases, J shed 6 bases, and the junction held 2 bases outside the gene matches. The CDR3 loop spans 14 amino acids. Looked up from germline, CDR1 is SGHRS and CDR2 is YFSETQ. This sample was included in a study of Tregs in tolerant kidney transplant recipients. The data were produced by immunoSEQ multiplex PCR, yet TCRdb's version contains in-frame clones alone and is incomplete. The sample totals approximately 24,000 clones.

The chain combines TRBV5-1 with TRBJ1-1, with TRBD1 matching over 10 bases. The sample here was CD4+ T cells from blood (PBMCs), taken 6 months after the transplant. The origin of this receptor is a human patient who received a combined kidney and bone marrow transplant. Some T cells may have originated in the graft donor. CDR3 sequence reads: CASSLGDRGAEAFF. CDR3 DNA, as far as it was read: TGCGCCAGCAGCTTGGGGGACAGGGGTGCTGAA.